This T cell receptor beta chain was identified during a study of regulatory T cells in long-lasting Graves disease. The CDR3 totals 15 residues. CDR1 KGHSH and CDR2 LQKENI come from the germline V gene. The J segment lost 0 bases and the V segment lost 5 bases, leaving 0 bases of the junction unmatched. This clonotype was seen repeatedly, ten times or more. Its specificity is not known. HTBI primers from iRepertoire and Arm-PCR of CDR3 regions yielded the TCR beta libraries. TCRdb passed the multiplex PCR reads through MiXCR, listing each CDR3 protein once. The table includes roughly 410,000 distinct CDR3 sequences, about 15% detected once. Study findings and constraints: Blood alone, not thyroid tissue, was studied.

This sample's time point: newly diagnosed GD, antithyroid drugs for less than 3 months. Following extraction of RNA from PBMCs, that RNA was used to make the TCR library. The sample was also linked to a second study, of T cells in Graves' hyperthyroidism and ophthalmopathy. That paper adds: HTBI primers were the set used in a first-round RT-PCR of the TCR CDR3.

The source material was peripheral blood mononuclear cells (PBMCs), sampled at new diagnosis, from a patient treated with antithyroid drugs. The clonotype was recovered from a woman aged 40 to 49 with Graves disease. The gene calls are TRBV18 and TRBJ2-3; 12 nucleotides line up with TRBD2. CDR3 coding DNA: TGTGCCAGCTCAGGGACTAGCGGGAGCACAGATACGCAGTATTTT. It is translated as CASSGTSGSTDTQYF. The variable domain in full, with the rest retrieved from reference TRBV18 and TRBJ2-3, is NAGVMQNPRHLVRRRGQEARLRCSPMKGHSHVYWYRQLPEEGLKFMVYLQKENIIDESGMPKERFSAEFPKEGPSILRIQQVVRGDSAAYFCASSGTSGSTDTQYFGPGTRLTVL.